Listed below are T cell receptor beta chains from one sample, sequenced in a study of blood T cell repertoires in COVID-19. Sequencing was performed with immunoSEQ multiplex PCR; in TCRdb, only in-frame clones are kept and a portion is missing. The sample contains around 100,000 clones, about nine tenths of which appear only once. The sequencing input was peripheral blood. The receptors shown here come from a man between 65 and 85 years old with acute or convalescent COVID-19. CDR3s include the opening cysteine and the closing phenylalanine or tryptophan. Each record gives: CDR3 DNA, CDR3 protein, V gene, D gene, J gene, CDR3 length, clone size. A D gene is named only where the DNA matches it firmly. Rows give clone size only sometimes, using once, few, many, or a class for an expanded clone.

CDR3nt: TGTGCCACCCAGAAGACAGGGACTGGAAACACCATATATTTT
CDR3aa: CATQKTGTGNTIYF
v_gene: TRBV27
d_gene: TRBD1
j_gene: TRBJ1-3
len: 14
abundance: -

CDR3nt: TGTGCTAGTGAGACTAGACCTACCGGGGAGCTGTTTTTT
CDR3aa: CASETRPTGELFF
v_gene: TRBV12-5
d_gene: -
j_gene: TRBJ2-2
len: 13
abundance: -

CDR3nt: TGTGCCAGCAGTTATATGACAGCGAACACCGGGGAGCTGTTTTTT
CDR3aa: CASSYMTANTGELFF
v_gene: TRBV6-6
d_gene: -
j_gene: TRBJ2-2
len: 15
abundance: -

CDR3nt: TGTGCCAGCAGCTTGGACAGGGGATCCTATGGCTACACCTTC
CDR3aa: CASSLDRGSYGYTF
v_gene: TRBV7-8
d_gene: TRBD1
j_gene: TRBJ1-2
len: 14
abundance: -

CDR3nt: TGTGCCAGTAGTATGGGACAGGGGGCGCGGAGTGGCTACACCTTC
CDR3aa: CASSMGQGARSGYTF
v_gene: TRBV19
d_gene: TRBD1
j_gene: TRBJ1-2
len: 15
abundance: -

CDR3nt: TGTGCCAGCAGCTTAAGGTTTGGACAGGGGAATTCACCCCTCCACTTT
CDR3aa: CASSLRFGQGNSPLHF
v_gene: TRBV7-9
d_gene: TRBD1
j_gene: TRBJ1-6
len: 16
abundance: -

CDR3nt: TGTGCCACCCAAGATAGAAGCGGGGCCGAAGAGACCCAGTACTTC
CDR3aa: CATQDRSGAEETQYF
v_gene: TRBV15
d_gene: TRBD2
j_gene: TRBJ2-5
len: 15
abundance: -

CDR3nt: TGTGCCAGCAGTTATGCGGGAGCGATGGGTGAGCAGTTCTTC
CDR3aa: CASSYAGAMGEQFF
v_gene: TRBV6-2/TRBV6-3
d_gene: TRBD2
j_gene: TRBJ2-1
len: 14
abundance: -

CDR3nt: TGTGCCAGCTCACTGGGGGCTGGGGCAGATACGCAGTATTTT
CDR3aa: CASSLGAGADTQYF
v_gene: TRBV18
d_gene: -
j_gene: TRBJ2-3
len: 14
abundance: -

CDR3nt: TGTGCCAGCAGCTCCGGGACAGGGGCCCCCTACGAGCAGTACTTC
CDR3aa: CASSSGTGAPYEQYF
v_gene: TRBV6-6
d_gene: TRBD1
j_gene: TRBJ2-7
len: 15
abundance: -

CDR3nt: TGTGCCAGCAGACTATGGGGGGAAGGCGGGGAGCTGTTTTTT
CDR3aa: CASRLWGEGGELFF
v_gene: TRBV7-9
d_gene: -
j_gene: TRBJ2-2
len: 14
abundance: -

CDR3nt: TGTGCCAGCAGCCCCTATAACCGTTCACCCCTCCACTTT
CDR3aa: CASSPYNRSPLHF
v_gene: TRBV5-6
d_gene: -
j_gene: TRBJ1-6
len: 13
abundance: -

CDR3nt: TGTGCCAGCAGTCCACCCGGGACTAGCGGCTACGAGCAGTACTTC
CDR3aa: CASSPPGTSGYEQYF
v_gene: TRBV28
d_gene: TRBD2
j_gene: TRBJ2-7
len: 15
abundance: -

CDR3nt: TGTGCCAGTAGTAGGATGGGCCTAGCGGGGGGAACCTACGAGCAGTACTTC
CDR3aa: CASSRMGLAGGTYEQYF
v_gene: TRBV19
d_gene: TRBD2
j_gene: TRBJ2-7
len: 17
abundance: -

CDR3nt: TGTGCCAGCATGGGGGGGGCGAACACTGAAGCTTTCTTT
CDR3aa: CASMGGANTEAFF
v_gene: TRBV2
d_gene: -
j_gene: TRBJ1-1
len: 13
abundance: once

CDR3nt: TGTGCCAGCAGCTTAGTAGCGGGAGGGCCAGACGGGGAGCTGTTTTTT
CDR3aa: CASSLVAGGPDGELFF
v_gene: TRBV11-3
d_gene: TRBD2
j_gene: TRBJ2-2
len: 16
abundance: -

CDR3nt: TGTGCCAGCAGTCCAGCGGACCTGTACAATGAGCAGTTCTTC
CDR3aa: CASSPADLYNEQFF
v_gene: TRBV28
d_gene: -
j_gene: TRBJ2-1
len: 14
abundance: -

CDR3nt: TGTGCCAGCAGCGGGACAGGGGCCGGGGAGCTGTTTTTT
CDR3aa: CASSGTGAGELFF
v_gene: TRBV2
d_gene: TRBD1
j_gene: TRBJ2-2
len: 13
abundance: -

CDR3nt: TGCAGCGTTGAGATAGGGGTAGGAACTGAAGCTTTCTTT
CDR3aa: CSVEIGVGTEAFF
v_gene: TRBV29-1
d_gene: -
j_gene: TRBJ1-1
len: 13
abundance: -

CDR3nt: TGTGCCAGCAGTTTAGATGGGGGGGCGAGCACCTTC
CDR3aa: CASSLDGGASTF
v_gene: TRBV27
d_gene: -
j_gene: TRBJ1-2
len: 12
abundance: -

CDR3nt: TGTGCCAGCAGCTTAGCTGGGAGAGGTTCACCCCTCCACTTT
CDR3aa: CASSLAGRGSPLHF
v_gene: TRBV7-8
d_gene: -
j_gene: TRBJ1-6
len: 14
abundance: -

CDR3nt: TGTGCCAGCTCACCACGGGCGGGGGGGCCTTACGAGCAGTACTTC
CDR3aa: CASSPRAGGPYEQYF
v_gene: TRBV18
d_gene: TRBD2
j_gene: TRBJ2-7
len: 15
abundance: -

CDR3nt: TGTGCTAGTGGTTTGGTGAGGGAGAACACTGAAGCTTTCTTT
CDR3aa: CASGLVRENTEAFF
v_gene: TRBV12-5
d_gene: -
j_gene: TRBJ1-1
len: 14
abundance: -

CDR3nt: TGCGCCAGCAGCTTTAGTGATTCAGGGGCCAAAAACATTCAGTACTTC
CDR3aa: CASSFSDSGAKNIQYF
v_gene: TRBV5-1
d_gene: -
j_gene: TRBJ2-4
len: 16
abundance: -

CDR3nt: TGTGCCAGCAGTTACTCGAGACACCTCCCGAACTATGGCTACACCTTC
CDR3aa: CASSYSRHLPNYGYTF
v_gene: TRBV6-5
d_gene: -
j_gene: TRBJ1-2
len: 16
abundance: -

CDR3nt: TGCAGCGTCGCCTTAGCGGGAGGGCCGGGAGATACGCAGTATTTT
CDR3aa: CSVALAGGPGDTQYF
v_gene: TRBV29-1
d_gene: TRBD2
j_gene: TRBJ2-3
len: 15
abundance: -

CDR3nt: TGTGCCAGCAGCTGGTTATGGGGGGGAAACACTGAAGCTTTCTTT
CDR3aa: CASSWLWGGNTEAFF
v_gene: TRBV11-2
d_gene: -
j_gene: TRBJ1-1
len: 15
abundance: -

CDR3nt: TGTGCCAGCAGCCCCCCACGGGGCACTGAAGCTTTCTTT
CDR3aa: CASSPPRGTEAFF
v_gene: TRBV9
d_gene: -
j_gene: TRBJ1-1
len: 13
abundance: once

CDR3nt: TGTGCCAGCAGCCCGCGGGACAGGGGGAAAGCTTTCTTT
CDR3aa: CASSPRDRGKAFF
v_gene: TRBV5-5
d_gene: TRBD1
j_gene: TRBJ1-1
len: 13
abundance: -

CDR3nt: TGTGCCAGCAGCTTAAGGGGCCAGGGGGAATACGAGCAGTACTTC
CDR3aa: CASSLRGQGEYEQYF
v_gene: TRBV7-3
d_gene: TRBD1
j_gene: TRBJ2-7
len: 15
abundance: -

CDR3nt: TGCGCCAGCAGTAGGACTAGCGGGGATACGCAGTATTTT
CDR3aa: CASSRTSGDTQYF
v_gene: TRBV10-1
d_gene: TRBD2
j_gene: TRBJ2-3
len: 13
abundance: -

CDR3nt: TGCAGCGCGGACAGGGTAGCTTTCTTT
CDR3aa: CSADRVAFF
v_gene: TRBV29-1
d_gene: TRBD1
j_gene: TRBJ1-1
len: 9
abundance: -

CDR3nt: TGTGCCACCAGTGATTTTGGGGCCCCCGATGAGCAGTTCTTC
CDR3aa: CATSDFGAPDEQFF
v_gene: TRBV24-1
d_gene: -
j_gene: TRBJ2-1
len: 14
abundance: -

CDR3nt: TGTGCCAGCAGCGCAGGACAGGGGATTAATGAAAAACTGTTTTTT
CDR3aa: CASSAGQGINEKLFF
v_gene: TRBV5-8
d_gene: TRBD1
j_gene: TRBJ1-4
len: 15
abundance: once

CDR3nt: TGTGCCAGTAGTATTGGCAGGGCCAACAATCAGCCCCAGCATTTT
CDR3aa: CASSIGRANNQPQHF
v_gene: TRBV19
d_gene: -
j_gene: TRBJ1-5
len: 15
abundance: -

CDR3nt: TGCGCCAGCAGCCAAGAGTTAAGGGACAGGGGGAACTATGGCTACACCTTC
CDR3aa: CASSQELRDRGNYGYTF
v_gene: TRBV4-3
d_gene: TRBD1
j_gene: TRBJ1-2
len: 17
abundance: -

CDR3nt: TGTGCCAGCAGCTTTACAGGAGATCAGCCCCAGCATTTT
CDR3aa: CASSFTGDQPQHF
v_gene: TRBV11-2
d_gene: -
j_gene: TRBJ1-5
len: 13
abundance: -

CDR3nt: TGTGCCTGGAGTCCCCTCCGGGCAGGAGGGAAGCCCCAGCATTTT
CDR3aa: CAWSPLRAGGKPQHF
v_gene: TRBV30
d_gene: -
j_gene: TRBJ1-5
len: 15
abundance: -

CDR3nt: TGTGCCGCGGGCGGGAATACGCAGTATTTT
CDR3aa: CAAGGNTQYF
v_gene: TRBV6-5
d_gene: -
j_gene: TRBJ2-3
len: 10
abundance: -

CDR3nt: TGTGCCAGCAGCGGCGGCGGTCAGCCCCAGCATTTT
CDR3aa: CASSGGGQPQHF
v_gene: TRBV9
d_gene: -
j_gene: TRBJ1-5
len: 12
abundance: -

CDR3nt: TGTGCCAGCAGCCAAGAGGGGACATTCCCCCACTATGGCTACACCTTC
CDR3aa: CASSQEGTFPHYGYTF
v_gene: TRBV4-2
d_gene: -
j_gene: TRBJ1-2
len: 16
abundance: -

CDR3nt: TGTGCCAGCAGTCGGGGGGGAACCGGCACTGAAGCTTTCTTT
CDR3aa: CASSRGGTGTEAFF
v_gene: TRBV28
d_gene: -
j_gene: TRBJ1-1
len: 14
abundance: -

CDR3nt: TGTGCCAGCAGCCAAGACCCTGAGATACATTCACCCCTCCACTTT
CDR3aa: CASSQDPEIHSPLHF
v_gene: TRBV14
d_gene: -
j_gene: TRBJ1-6
len: 15
abundance: -

CDR3nt: TGTGCCTGGAGTATCTACAGGGGTGTGACTGAAGCTTTCTTT
CDR3aa: CAWSIYRGVTEAFF
v_gene: TRBV30
d_gene: TRBD1
j_gene: TRBJ1-1
len: 14
abundance: -

CDR3nt: TGTGCCAGCAGTTCCCGGACAGAATATCAGCCCCAGCATTTT
CDR3aa: CASSSRTEYQPQHF
v_gene: TRBV27
d_gene: -
j_gene: TRBJ1-5
len: 14
abundance: -